This passage covers 8 T cell receptor beta chains from one sample sequenced in a study of response to subunit inactivated influenza vaccine. A single record per CDR3 protein comes from TCRdb applying MiXCR to the RT-PCR reads. The data contain 500,000 to 550,000 distinct CDR3 sequences, approximately 7.7% of them singletons. The sample was PBMCs from blood, taken 23 to 25 months after vaccination. The source is a man between 50 and 70 years old who received an inactivated influenza vaccine.

This clonotype appeared many times. The rearrangement joins TRBV11-1 to TRBJ1-1, with TRBD1 as a possible D gene (5 bases). In germline, CDR1 is SGHAT, CDR2 FQDESV (reference sequence). Trimming removed 5 bases at V and 5 bases at J, with 21 bases between. The CDR3 length is 16 residues. The CDR3 nucleotides are TGTGCCAGCAGCCCCTTGGGGGTCGGTCGGTATACTGAAGCTTTCTTT. Translation gives CASSPLGVGRYTEAFF. Based on the CDR3 plus reference TRBV11-1 and TRBJ1-1, the full variable domain is EAEVAQSPRYKITEKSQAVAFWCDPISGHATLYWYRQILGQGPELLVQFQDESVVDDSQLPKDRFSAERLKGVDSTLKIQPAELGDSAMYLCASSPLGVGRYTEAFFGQGTRLTVV.

This clonotype was counted at least ten times. The V and J genes are TRBV4-2 and TRBJ1-5, with D uncertain. V was shortened by 1 base and J by 9 bases, with 10 bases between the two germline ends. In germline, CDR1 is LGHNA, CDR2 YNFKEQ. The CDR3 runs to 13 residues. CDR3 protein: CASSQGPGRPQHF. The CDR3 DNA reads as TGTGCCAGCAGCCAAGGACCCGGTCGGCCCCAGCATTTT.

This chain connects TRBV14 to TRBJ1-5; unclear D gene. This CDR3 comprises 14 residues. Trimming took 4 bases from V and 0 from J, leaving 7 bases between them. Germline loops: CDR1 SGHDN, CDR2 FVKESK. CDR3 region: CASSPSNSNQPQHF. The CDR3 DNA is TGTGCCAGCAGCCCGAGTAATAGCAATCAGCCCCAGCATTTT. The whole variable domain, filled in from reference TRBV14 and TRBJ1-5, reads EAGVTQFPSHSVIEKGQTVTLRCDPISGHDNLYWYRRVMGKEIKFLLHFVKESKQDESGMPNNRFLAERTGGTYSTLKVQPAELEDSGVYFCASSPSNSNQPQHFGDGTRLSIL.

The J gene is TRBJ2-1, the V gene TRBV6-2 or TRBV6-3, with a tentative D call TRBD2 (5 bases). Germline assignment: CDR1 MNHEY and CDR2 SVGEGT. Trimming removed 8 bases at V and 6 bases at J, with 11 bases between. The CDR3 loop spans 12 amino acids. CDR3 residues: CASCRDLNEQFF. In DNA form, the CDR3 reads TGTGCCAGCTGCCGGGATCTCAATGAGCAGTTCTTC.

This clonotype appeared a few times. The genes are TRBV13 and TRBJ2-7, with D possibly being TRBD2 (6 bases). From germline, CDR1 is PRHDT and CDR2 FYEKMQ (reference sequence). The V gene lost 0 bases and the J gene lost 0 bases, with 9 bases spanning the gap. This CDR3 region has 15 residues. The CDR3 bases are TGTGCCAGCAGCTTAGGACGCGGGACCTCCTACGAGCAGTACTTC. The encoded protein is CASSLGRGTSYEQYF.

As concerns this clonotype: Its ends do not fully match the called genes, so a read error is possible. This chain's CDR3 is CASNEMGQKTGTEAFF. The CDR3 DNA reads TGCGCCAGCAATGAGATGGGACAGAAAACGGGCACTGAAGCTTTCTTT. The gene calls are TRBV10-2 and TRBJ1-1, with 7 bases lining up with TRBD1. The germline V gene encodes CDR1 WSHSY and CDR2 SAAADI. The CDR3 is made up of 16 amino acids.

This clonotype has a count of ten or more. This chain links TRBV9 with TRBJ1-4, with D uncertain. CDR3 length equals 15 residues. Germline V gives CDR1 SGDLS, CDR2 YYNGEE. V was pared by 4 bases and J by 2 bases, with 12 bases between. CDR3 sequence reads: CASSPRGLTNEKLFF. The CDR3 DNA follows: TGTGCCAGCAGCCCCCGCGGGTTGACTAATGAAAAACTGTTTTTT. Based on the CDR3 plus reference TRBV9 and TRBJ1-4, the full variable domain is DSGVTQTPKHLITATGQRVTLRCSPRSGDLSVYWYQQSLDQGLQFLIQYYNGEERAKGNILERFSAQQFPDLHSELNLSSLELGDSALYFCASSPRGLTNEKLFFGSGTQLSVL.

V and J are TRBV21-1 and TRBJ2-1. TRBV21-1 is a recognized pseudogene. The CDR3 runs to 15 residues. CDR3 sequence: CASSRKVISYNEQFF. CDR3 bases: TGTGCCAGCAGCAGAAAGGTGATCTCCTACAATGAGCAGTTCTTC.